Below, one T cell receptor (beta chain) is given with its context. Its antigen remains undetermined. Base qualities were left out, and no much larger clone turns up one base away. The library was prepared using the immunoSEQ multiplex PCR assay. TCRdb re-hosts the immuneACCESS table, in-frame sequences only. Its copies lack some clones; in the studies checked, an unresolved V gene accounts for under half of them, and the cause for the rest is not known. The sample contains 70,000 to 80,000 clones, roughly 89% of them found a single time. Together, the top ten hold 1.9% of the sample. This entry is derived from a study of control samples from healthy donors and cancer patients (dated by TCRdb to the early 2020s). Reading the germline V gene (reference sequence) gives CDR1 LNHDA and CDR2 SQIVND. V ends up 5 bases short and J 0 bases short, with an unmatched junction base count of 12. From the cysteine through the phenylalanine, the CDR3 covers 18 amino acids. Only the CDR3 part of the read is kept: 54 bases, read in frame from the first base.

The sample taken for sequencing was PBMCs. This receptor chain uses TRBV19 and TRBJ2-2, with 7 bases aligning to TRBD1. The receptor was isolated from a woman aged 55-70 years with head and neck cancer. Here is the DNA: TGTGCCAGTAGTCGGTTTGGAGCAGGGACAGCGAACACCGGGGAGCTGTTTTTT. It codes for CASSRFGAGTANTGELFF.